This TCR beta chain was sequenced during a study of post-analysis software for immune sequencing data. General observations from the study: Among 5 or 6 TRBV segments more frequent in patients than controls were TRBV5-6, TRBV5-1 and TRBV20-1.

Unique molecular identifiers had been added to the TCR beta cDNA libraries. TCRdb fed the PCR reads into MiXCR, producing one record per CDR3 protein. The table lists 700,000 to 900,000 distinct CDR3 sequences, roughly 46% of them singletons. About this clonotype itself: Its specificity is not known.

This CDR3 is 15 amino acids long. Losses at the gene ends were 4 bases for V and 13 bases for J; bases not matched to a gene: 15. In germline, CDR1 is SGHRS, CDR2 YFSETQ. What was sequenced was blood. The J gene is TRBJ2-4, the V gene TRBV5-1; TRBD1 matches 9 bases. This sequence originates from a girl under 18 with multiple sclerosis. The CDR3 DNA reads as TGCGCCAGCAGCCCGGGGACAGGGATTCTGTGGGAGCAGTACTTC. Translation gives CASSPGTGILWEQYF.